Below are 27 T cell receptor beta chains sequenced from a single sample in a study of T cell responses to AZD1222 COVID-19 vaccine (dated by TCRdb to about 2021). The sample's time point, from its label and the paper: baseline before first vaccination. Library construction relied on the immunoSEQ multiplex PCR assay. TCRdb obtained this table from immuneACCESS and retained in-frame rearrangements with V and J assigned. These tables miss some clones; where compared with another copy, unresolved V genes account for less than half of the shortfall, and the remainder is unexplained. The sample has fewer than 120,000 clones on record, roughly 92% of them singletons. The ten largest clonotypes hold about 8.3% of the sample. Specimen: peripheral blood, collected on day 0 of AZD1222 vaccination. The receptors originated from an adult in good health.

Here the CDR3 DNA reads TGTGCCAGCAGCCAAGAGATGGTTCTTGGAAACACCATATATTTT. Encoded protein: CASSQEMVLGNTIYF. The gene calls are TRBV3-1 (or the pseudogene TRBV3-2) and TRBJ1-3; D gene ambiguous. V lost 0 bases to trimming and J lost 3 bases, with 9 bases between them. The CDR3 consists of 15 residues. Per the germline V gene, CDR1 is LGHDT and CDR2 is YNNKEL (reference sequence).

V gene TRBV7-9 combines with J gene TRBJ2-7; D is possibly TRBD1 or TRBD2 (8 bases each). The germline V gene has CDR1 SEHNR and CDR2 FQNEAQ (reference sequence). Trimming cost V 5 bases and J 2 bases, with 13 bases left between them. CDR3 length: 14 residues. CDR3 sequence reads: CASSAGGQAYEQYF. CDR3 DNA: TGTGCCAGCAGCGCGGGGGGACAGGCCTACGAGCAGTACTTC.

The V call is TRBV29-1, the J call TRBJ2-2; 9 nucleotides agree with TRBD2. V lost 6 bases to trimming and J lost 7 bases; unmatched junction nucleotides: 12. The CDR3 is 15 amino acids. CDR1 SQVTM and CDR2 ANQGSEA come from the germline V gene. The CDR3 loop is CSVDAQRGEVGELFF. The CDR3 DNA reads as TGCAGCGTGGACGCGCAGCGGGGGGAGGTCGGGGAGCTGTTTTTT.

The rearrangement uses TRBV7-3 and TRBJ2-3; D is undetermined. CDR3 length: 13 amino acids. Germline V gives CDR1 SGHTA, CDR2 FQGTGA. The ends were cut back, 5 bases at V and 2 bases at J, with 8 bases in the middle. The CDR3 coding sequence is TGTGCCAGCAGCCTATCGATCACAGATACGCAGTATTTT. Its protein product is CASSLSITDTQYF.

This clone has only one observation. This chain uses TRBV24-1 with TRBJ1-1; 10 positions agree with TRBD1. Germline CDR1 reads KGHDR; CDR2 reads SFDVKD. There are 14 residues in the CDR3. J gave up 7 bases and V 11 bases, and 12 bases lay outside the gene matches. In nucleotides, the CDR3 is TGTGCCATCCCACAGACAGGGGGCGTTGATGAAGCTTTCTTT. Translation: CAIPQTGGVDEAFF.

The DNA for the CDR3 is TGTGCCAGCAGGGGATTAGTCGGAGCGGAGCAAGAGACCCAGTACTTC. Its protein is CASRGLVGAEQETQYF. The V and J genes are TRBV25-1 and TRBJ2-5; D is perhaps TRBD2 (5 bases). This CDR3 contains 16 residues. CDR1 and CDR2 (germline): MGHDK, SYGVNS. With 6 bases removed from V and 2 bases from J, the gap between germline ends came to 19 bases.

This chain uses TRBV19 with TRBJ1-4, with TRBD1 matching 9 bases. The junction had 9 bases not matched to a gene; V was cut back by 5 bases and J by 5 bases. This CDR3 has 16 residues. Germline V gives CDR1 LNHDA, CDR2 SQIVND (reference sequence). The CDR3 is CASSPWTGERNEKLFF. The DNA for the CDR3 is TGTGCCAGTAGTCCTTGGACAGGGGAACGCAATGAAAAACTGTTTTTT.

This chain joins TRBV28 and TRBJ1-2; D remains unclear. CDR3 length: 13 residues. V lost 2 bases and J 8 bases, leaving 12 bases between the germline ends. Germline V gives CDR1 MDHEN, CDR2 SYDVKM. This CDR3 reads CASSLNERGGYTF. In DNA, the CDR3 is TGTGCCAGCAGTTTAAACGAGCGGGGAGGCTACACCTTC.

To note about this clone: The same CDR3 arises from other DNA sequences in this sample as well. The chain couples TRBV28 to TRBJ2-1; weak D call: TRBD2 (5 bases). The length of the CDR3 is 11 residues. Germline CDR1 is MDHEN and CDR2 is SYDVKM. V lost 5 bases and J 7 bases, leaving 6 bases between the germline ends. The CDR3, as DNA: TGTGCCAGCAGTCCGGGGAATGAGCAGTTCTTC. This gives the protein CASSPGNEQFF.

The chain couples TRBV28 to TRBJ2-1, with TRBD1 matching 10 bases. Trimming removed 5 bases from V and 7 bases from J; junction bases left unmatched: 8. Germline-derived CDR1 and CDR2 are MDHEN and SYDVKM. CDR3 length: 15 residues. The CDR3 spells CASSGAGQGRNEQFF. The CDR3 DNA reads TGTGCCAGCAGTGGGGCGGGACAGGGGAGGAATGAGCAGTTCTTC.

This clone was found once. J is TRBJ1-6 and V is TRBV28, with 7 positions matching TRBD1. V dropped 6 bases and J dropped 7; count of bases not matched to a gene: 6. Looked up from germline, CDR1 is MDHEN and CDR2 is SYDVKM. The length of the CDR3 is 14 residues. The CDR3 nucleotides read TGTGCCAGCAGCATAAGGGGGCTAAATTCACCCCTCCACTTT. It is translated as CASSIRGLNSPLHF.

This clone has just one count. J is TRBJ1-2 and V is TRBV6-5; maybe TRBD1 (5 bases). Germline CDR1 and CDR2: MNHEY and SVGAGI. The CDR3 is 15 amino acids. V was pared by 7 bases and J by 0 bases, with 15 bases between. The CDR3 DNA sequence: TGTGCCAGCAATCTCCTGGGGGTTACTAACTATGGCTACACCTTC. As protein: CASNLLGVTNYGYTF.

The chain is built from TRBV28 and TRBJ1-2, with D perhaps matching TRBD1 (5 bases). This CDR3 region has 15 residues. CDR1 and CDR2 (germline): MDHEN, SYDVKM. The ends were cut back, 6 bases at V and 3 bases at J, with 17 bases in the middle. The CDR3 here is CASRPDRVIDYGYTF. The DNA of the CDR3 is TGTGCCAGCAGGCCTGACAGAGTAATAGACTATGGCTACACCTTC.

The chain recombines TRBV19 with TRBJ1-1, with 7 bases aligning to TRBD1. The CDR3 covers 13 residues. V trimming: 6 bases; J trimming: 2 bases; junction bases outside the gene matches: 3. Germline assignment: CDR1 LNHDA and CDR2 SQIVND (reference sequence). CDR3 in amino acids: CASRNRGNTEAFF. The CDR3 DNA sequence: TGTGCCAGTAGAAACAGGGGTAACACTGAAGCTTTCTTT.

The chain combines TRBV19 with TRBJ2-7; 10 bases map to TRBD2. J gave up 4 bases and V 4 bases, and 4 bases lay outside the gene matches. CDR1 LNHDA and CDR2 SQIVND come from the germline V gene (reference sequence). The CDR3 extends over 14 amino acids. For the CDR3, the DNA is TGTGCCAGTAGTAAGGCTAGCGGGGGTTACGAGCAGTACTTC. Translation gives CASSKASGGYEQYF.

The genes are TRBV28 and TRBJ1-5; D may be TRBD1 (5 bases). This CDR3 region has 13 residues. Germline CDR1 MDHEN, CDR2 SYDVKM. The V end was cut by 6 bases, the J end by 4 bases, with 10 bases between. CDR3 coding DNA: TGTGCCAGCAGCTGGGGGGGGAATCAGCCCCAGCATTTT. Residues: CASSWGGNQPQHF.

The chain carries TRBV5-4 and TRBJ2-7, with D possibly matching TRBD1 (6 bases). V was trimmed by 0 bases and J by 4 bases, leaving 8 bases between them. This CDR3 contains 13 residues. Germline CDR1 reads SGHNT; CDR2 reads YYREEE (reference sequence). This chain's CDR3 is CASSLDRAYEQYF. DNA of the CDR3: TGTGCCAGCAGCTTGGACAGGGCGTACGAGCAGTACTTC.

This clone appeared a few times. V gene TRBV29-1 combines with J gene TRBJ2-3, with a possible D match to TRBD1 (5 bases). V dropped 6 bases and J dropped 0 bases, with 13 bases sitting between them. Germline loops: CDR1 SQVTM, CDR2 ANQGSEA. This CDR3 is 14 amino acids long. As DNA, the CDR3 is TGCAGCGTCCGACAGCCTGGAAGCACAGATACGCAGTATTTT. Translated, it gives CSVRQPGSTDTQYF.

The V call is TRBV29-1, the J call TRBJ2-3; 11 bases fit TRBD2. The germline CDR1 and CDR2 sequences are SQVTM and ANQGSEA. The CDR3 has 15 amino acids. V was clipped by 7 bases and J by 0 bases; unmatched bases: 6. CDR3 sequence: CSAMTSGVSTDTQYF. For the CDR3, the DNA is TGCAGCGCAATGACTAGCGGGGTTAGCACAGATACGCAGTATTTT.

CDR3 protein: CASSEARGLGEKLFF. CDR3 in DNA: TGTGCCAGCAGTGAAGCGCGCGGGTTGGGGGAAAAACTGTTTTTT. The J gene is TRBJ1-4, the V gene TRBV6-1, with unresolved D. V lost 0 bases and J lost 8, with 13 bases in between. Looked up from germline, CDR1 is MNHNS and CDR2 is SASEGT. This CDR3 region has 15 residues.

The rearrangement uses TRBV15 and TRBJ1-1, with D perhaps TRBD1 (5 bases). V was cut by 0 bases and J by 2 bases, with 7 bases left in between. This CDR3 has 14 amino acids. Looked up from germline, CDR1 is LNHNV and CDR2 is YYDKDF (reference sequence). The CDR3 region has the DNA TGTGCCACCAGCAGAGAGGGGGGAAACACTGAAGCTTTCTTT. Translation gives CATSREGGNTEAFF.

The rearrangement links TRBV30 to TRBJ2-7, with a weak D call TRBD1 (5 bases). From germline, CDR1 is GTSNPN and CDR2 SVGIG (reference sequence). The CDR3 is 13 residues long. The V end was cut by 1 base, the J end by 3 bases, with 10 bases between. CDR3 sequence reads: CAWSEGQYYEQYF. The CDR3 DNA follows: TGTGCCTGGAGTGAGGGGCAGTACTACGAGCAGTACTTC. The full variable domain, its missing parts supplied by reference TRBV30 and TRBJ2-7, is SQTIHQWPATLVQPVGSPLSLECTVEGTSNPNLYWYRQAAGRGLQLLFYSVGIGQISSEVPQNLSASRPQDRQFILSSKKLLLSDSGFYLCAWSEGQYYEQYFGPGTRLTVT.

This clone showed up many times. The chain has TRBV4-1 and TRBJ1-5; D ambiguous. The CDR3 consists of 15 residues. V was pared by 0 bases and J by 3 bases, with 9 bases between. Germline V gene data show CDR1 as MGHRA and CDR2 as YSYEKL. DNA for the CDR3: TGCGCCAGCAGCCAAGATCGGCAGTACAATCAGCCCCAGCATTTT. As protein: CASSQDRQYNQPQHF.

The chain links TRBV12-3 or TRBV12-4 to TRBJ1-1, with D tentatively TRBD1 (5 bases). The CDR3 extends over 13 amino acids. Trimming pared 5 bases from V and 7 bases from J, leaving 14 bases between. CDR3 DNA: TGTGCCAGCAGTCGAGGTCGGGGCGGTGAAGCTTTCTTT. Encoded protein: CASSRGRGGEAFF.

The gene calls are TRBV5-6 and TRBJ2-1; 8 positions agree with TRBD2. After removal of 4 bases from V and 6 bases from J, the junction contained 3 bases not matched to a gene. Germline V gene lookup returns CDR1 SGHDT and CDR2 YYEEEE. This CDR3 is 13 amino acids long. CDR3 amino acids: CASSPAGVNEQFF. The CDR3 DNA follows: TGTGCCAGCAGCCCAGCGGGGGTCAATGAGCAGTTCTTC. The full variable domain, rest sourced from reference TRBV5-6 and TRBJ2-1, is DAGVTQSPTHLIKTRGQQVTLRCSPKSGHDTVSWYQQALGQGPQFIFQYYEEEERQRGNFPDRFSGHQFPNYSSELNVNALLLGDSALYLCASSPAGVNEQFFGPGTRLTVL.

The chain recombines TRBV4-1 with TRBJ1-4; 8 bases are a match to TRBD1. Germline CDR1 and CDR2: MGHRA and YSYEKL. The CDR3 covers 15 residues. Trimming took 2 bases from V and 4 from J; bases not matched to a gene: 3. In DNA, the CDR3 is TGCGCCAGCAGCCAACTACAGGGGGTTAATGAAAAACTGTTTTTT. Its protein product is CASSQLQGVNEKLFF.

This chain uses TRBV3-1 (or the pseudogene TRBV3-2) with TRBJ2-7; 9 bases are shared with TRBD2. This CDR3 has 16 amino acids. Germline V gene sequence: CDR1 LGHDT, CDR2 YNNKEL (reference sequence). With V trimmed by 0 bases and J by 0 bases, 3 bases remained unmatched. CDR3 in DNA: TGTGCCAGCAGCCAAGAAGCGGGGGGAATCTCCTACGAGCAGTACTTC. It codes for CASSQEAGGISYEQYF.